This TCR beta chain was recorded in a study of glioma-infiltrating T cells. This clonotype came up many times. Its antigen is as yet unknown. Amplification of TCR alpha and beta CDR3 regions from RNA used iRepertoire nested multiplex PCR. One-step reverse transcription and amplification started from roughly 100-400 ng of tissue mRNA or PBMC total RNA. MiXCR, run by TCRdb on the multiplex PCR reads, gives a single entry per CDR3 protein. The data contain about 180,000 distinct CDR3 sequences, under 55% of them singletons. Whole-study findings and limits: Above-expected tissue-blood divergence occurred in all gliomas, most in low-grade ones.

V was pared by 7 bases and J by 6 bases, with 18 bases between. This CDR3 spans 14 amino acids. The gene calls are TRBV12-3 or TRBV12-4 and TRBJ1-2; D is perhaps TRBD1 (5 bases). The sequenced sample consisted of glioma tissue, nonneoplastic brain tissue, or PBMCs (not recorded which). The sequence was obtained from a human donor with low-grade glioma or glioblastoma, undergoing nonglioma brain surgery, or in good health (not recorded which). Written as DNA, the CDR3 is TGTGCCAGCACCTCCAACCGGGGCTTGAATGGCTACACCTTC. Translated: CASTSNRGLNGYTF.